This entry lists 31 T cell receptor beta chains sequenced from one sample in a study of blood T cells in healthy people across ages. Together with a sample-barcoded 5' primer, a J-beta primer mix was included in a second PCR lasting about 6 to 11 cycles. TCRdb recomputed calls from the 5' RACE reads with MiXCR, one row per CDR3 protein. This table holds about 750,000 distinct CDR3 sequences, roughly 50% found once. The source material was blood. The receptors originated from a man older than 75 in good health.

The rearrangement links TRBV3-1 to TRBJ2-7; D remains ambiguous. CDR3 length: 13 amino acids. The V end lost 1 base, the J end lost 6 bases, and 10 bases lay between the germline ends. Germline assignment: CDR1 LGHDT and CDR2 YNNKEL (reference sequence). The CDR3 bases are TGTGCCAGCAGCCAAGCCCCCTCTCCCGAGCAGTACTTC. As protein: CASSQAPSPEQYF.

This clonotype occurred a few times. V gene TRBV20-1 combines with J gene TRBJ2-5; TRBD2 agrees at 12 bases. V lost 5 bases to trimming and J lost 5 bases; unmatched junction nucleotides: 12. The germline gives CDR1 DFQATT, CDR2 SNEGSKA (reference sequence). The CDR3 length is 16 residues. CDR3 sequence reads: CSASRLAGDSLETQYF. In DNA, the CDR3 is TGCAGTGCTTCCCGACTAGCGGGAGACAGTTTGGAGACCCAGTACTTC.

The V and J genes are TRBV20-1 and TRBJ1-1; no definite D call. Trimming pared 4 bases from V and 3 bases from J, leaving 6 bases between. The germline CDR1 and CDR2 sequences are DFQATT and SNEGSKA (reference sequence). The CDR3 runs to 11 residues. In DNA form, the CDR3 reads TGCAGTGCTACAACTTACACTGAAGCTTTCTTT. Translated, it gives CSATTYTEAFF.

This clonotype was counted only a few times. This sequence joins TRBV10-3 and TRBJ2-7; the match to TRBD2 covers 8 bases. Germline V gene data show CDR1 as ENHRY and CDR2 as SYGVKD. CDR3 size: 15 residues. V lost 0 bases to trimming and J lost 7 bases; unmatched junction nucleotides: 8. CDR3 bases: TGTGCCATCAGTGAGTCAGGTAGCGGGATTCTTGAGCAGTACTTC. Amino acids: CAISESGSGILEQYF.

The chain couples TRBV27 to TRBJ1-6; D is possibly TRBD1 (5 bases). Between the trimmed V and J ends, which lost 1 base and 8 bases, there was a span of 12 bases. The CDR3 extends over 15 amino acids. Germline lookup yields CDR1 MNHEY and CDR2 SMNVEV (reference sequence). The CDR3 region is CASSLWQIGDSPLHF. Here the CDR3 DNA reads TGTGCCAGCAGTTTATGGCAAATAGGGGATTCACCCCTCCACTTT.

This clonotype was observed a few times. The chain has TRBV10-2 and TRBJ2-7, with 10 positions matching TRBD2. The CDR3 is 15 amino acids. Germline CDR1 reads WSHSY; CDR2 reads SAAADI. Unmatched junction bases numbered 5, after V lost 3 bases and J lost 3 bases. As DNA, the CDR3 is TGCGCCAGCAGTGATGCGTCTAGCGGGAGCTACGAGCAGTACTTC. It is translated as CASSDASSGSYEQYF.

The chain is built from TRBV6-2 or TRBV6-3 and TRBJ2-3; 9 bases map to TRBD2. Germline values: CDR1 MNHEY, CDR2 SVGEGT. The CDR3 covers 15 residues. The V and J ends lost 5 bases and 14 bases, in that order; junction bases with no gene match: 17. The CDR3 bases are TGTGCCAGCAGTCGACTAGCGGAGGGGGGCAGATACGCGTATTTT. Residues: CASSRLAEGGRYAYF.

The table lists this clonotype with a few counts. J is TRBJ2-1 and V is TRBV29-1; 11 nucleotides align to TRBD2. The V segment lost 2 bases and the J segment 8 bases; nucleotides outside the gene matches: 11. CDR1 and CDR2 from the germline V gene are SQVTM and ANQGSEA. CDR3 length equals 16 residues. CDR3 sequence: CSVESRPGLAGYEQFF. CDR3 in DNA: TGCAGCGTTGAATCTCGCCCTGGACTAGCGGGTTATGAGCAGTTCTTC.

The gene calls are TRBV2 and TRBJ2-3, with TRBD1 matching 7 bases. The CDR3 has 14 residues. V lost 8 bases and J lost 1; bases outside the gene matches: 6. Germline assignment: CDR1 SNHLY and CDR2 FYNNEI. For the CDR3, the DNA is TGTGCCAGCGTGAGGACAGGCCGCACAGATACGCAGTATTTT. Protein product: CASVRTGRTDTQYF.

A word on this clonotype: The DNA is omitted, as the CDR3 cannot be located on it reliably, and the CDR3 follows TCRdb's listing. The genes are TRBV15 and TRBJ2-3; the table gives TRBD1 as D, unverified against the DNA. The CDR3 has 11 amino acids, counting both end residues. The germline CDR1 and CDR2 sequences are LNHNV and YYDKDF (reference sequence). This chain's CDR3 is CATSVGQGAYF.

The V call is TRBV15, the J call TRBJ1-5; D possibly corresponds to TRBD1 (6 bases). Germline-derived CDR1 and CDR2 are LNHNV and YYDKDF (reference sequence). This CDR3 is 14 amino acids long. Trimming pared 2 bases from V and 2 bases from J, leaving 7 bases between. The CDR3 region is CATSRPGGNQPQHF. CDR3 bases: TGTGCCACCAGCAGACCAGGGGGCAATCAGCCCCAGCATTTT.

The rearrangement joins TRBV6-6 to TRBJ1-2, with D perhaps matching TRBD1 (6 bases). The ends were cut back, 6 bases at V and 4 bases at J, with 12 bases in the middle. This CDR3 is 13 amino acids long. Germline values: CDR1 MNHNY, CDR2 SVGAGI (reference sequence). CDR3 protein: CASSNRDPYGYTF. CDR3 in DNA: TGTGCCAGCAGCAACAGGGATCCCTATGGCTACACCTTC.

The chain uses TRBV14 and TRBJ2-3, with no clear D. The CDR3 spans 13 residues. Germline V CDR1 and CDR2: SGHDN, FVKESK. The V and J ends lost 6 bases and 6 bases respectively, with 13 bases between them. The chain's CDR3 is CASSQSSTDTQYF. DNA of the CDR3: TGTGCCAGCAGTCAATCGTCAACGGATACGCAGTATTTT.

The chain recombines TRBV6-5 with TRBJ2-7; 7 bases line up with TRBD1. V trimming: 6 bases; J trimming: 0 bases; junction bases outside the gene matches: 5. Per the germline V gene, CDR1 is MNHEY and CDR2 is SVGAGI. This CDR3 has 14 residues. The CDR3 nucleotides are TGTGCCAGCAGAAGACAGGGCGTCTCCTACGAGCAGTACTTC. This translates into CASRRQGVSYEQYF.

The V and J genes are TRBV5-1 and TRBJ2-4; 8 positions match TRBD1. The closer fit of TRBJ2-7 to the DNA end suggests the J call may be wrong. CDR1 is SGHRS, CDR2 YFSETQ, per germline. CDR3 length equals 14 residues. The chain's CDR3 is CASSLPDRAGEQYF. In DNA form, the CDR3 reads TGCGCCAGCAGCCTCCCGGACAGGGCGGGCGAGCAGTACTTC.

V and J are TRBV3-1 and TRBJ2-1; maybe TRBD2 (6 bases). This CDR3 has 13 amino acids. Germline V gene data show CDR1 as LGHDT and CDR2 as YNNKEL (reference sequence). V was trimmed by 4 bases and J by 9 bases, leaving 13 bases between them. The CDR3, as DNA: TGTGCCAGCAGCCTCCTAGCGCAGAGTGAGCAGTTCTTC. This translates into CASSLLAQSEQFF.

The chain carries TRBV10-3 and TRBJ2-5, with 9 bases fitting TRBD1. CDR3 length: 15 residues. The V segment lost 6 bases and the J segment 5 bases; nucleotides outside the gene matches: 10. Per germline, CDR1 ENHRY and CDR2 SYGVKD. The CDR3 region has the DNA TGTGCCATCAGGGCGGACAGGGGCAACGCGGAGACCCAGTACTTC. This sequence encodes CAIRADRGNAETQYF.

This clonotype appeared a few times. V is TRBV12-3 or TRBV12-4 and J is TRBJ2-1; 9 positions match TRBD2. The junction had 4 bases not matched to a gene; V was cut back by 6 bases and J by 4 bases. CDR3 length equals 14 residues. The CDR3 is CASSQTSGYNEQFF. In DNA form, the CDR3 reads TGTGCCAGCAGCCAGACTAGCGGTTACAATGAGCAGTTCTTC.

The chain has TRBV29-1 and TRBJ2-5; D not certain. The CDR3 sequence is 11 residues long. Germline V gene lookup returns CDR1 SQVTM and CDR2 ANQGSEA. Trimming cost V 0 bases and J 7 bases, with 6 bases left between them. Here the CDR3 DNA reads TGCAGCGTTGAAGAGCCCCGGACCCAGTACTTC. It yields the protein CSVEEPRTQYF.

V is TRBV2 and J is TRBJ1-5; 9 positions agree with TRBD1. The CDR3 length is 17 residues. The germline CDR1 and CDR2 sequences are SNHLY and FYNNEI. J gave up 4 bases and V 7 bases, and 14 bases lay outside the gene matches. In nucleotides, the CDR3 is TGTGCCAGCAAGGAGTATAGGGGACAGGGAAAAAATCAGCCCCAGCATTTT. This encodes CASKEYRGQGKNQPQHF.

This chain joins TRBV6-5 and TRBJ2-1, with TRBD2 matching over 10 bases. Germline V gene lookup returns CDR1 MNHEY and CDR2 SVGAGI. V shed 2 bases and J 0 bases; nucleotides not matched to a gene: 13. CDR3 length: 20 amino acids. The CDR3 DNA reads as TGTGCCAGCAGTTACGTTTACAGGCGGCGACTAGCGGGCTCCTACAATGAGCAGTTCTTC. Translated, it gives CASSYVYRRRLAGSYNEQFF.

CDR3 nucleotide sequence: TGTGCCAGCAGCGTAGCCCTAGGAGGCGGTAGCACAGATACGCAGTATTTT. It is translated as CASSVALGGGSTDTQYF. The chain has TRBV9 and TRBJ2-3; D possibly corresponds to TRBD2 (5 bases). V lost 0 bases and J lost 0, with 14 bases in between. From germline, CDR1 is SGDLS and CDR2 YYNGEE. This CDR3 has 17 residues.

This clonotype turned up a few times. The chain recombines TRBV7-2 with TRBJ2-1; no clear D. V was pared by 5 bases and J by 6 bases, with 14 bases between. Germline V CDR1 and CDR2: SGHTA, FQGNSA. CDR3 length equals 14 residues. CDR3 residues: CASSPPRRRNEQFF. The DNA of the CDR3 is TGTGCCAGCAGCCCCCCCCGCAGACGCAATGAGCAGTTCTTC. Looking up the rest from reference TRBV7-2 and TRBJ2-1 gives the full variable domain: GAGVSQSPSNKVTEKGKDVELRCDPISGHTALYWYRQSLGQGLEFLIYFQGNSAPDKSGLPSDRFSAERTGGSVSTLTIQRTQQEDSAVYLCASSPPRRRNEQFFGPGTRLTVL.

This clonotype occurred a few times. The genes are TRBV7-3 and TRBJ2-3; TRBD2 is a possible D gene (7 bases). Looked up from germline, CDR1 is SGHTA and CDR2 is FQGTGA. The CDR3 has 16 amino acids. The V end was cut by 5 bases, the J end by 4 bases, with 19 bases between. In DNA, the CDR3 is TGTGCCAGCAGCCCTCGGGGAGGGGGAGTCGCAGATACGCAGTATTTT. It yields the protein CASSPRGGGVADTQYF.

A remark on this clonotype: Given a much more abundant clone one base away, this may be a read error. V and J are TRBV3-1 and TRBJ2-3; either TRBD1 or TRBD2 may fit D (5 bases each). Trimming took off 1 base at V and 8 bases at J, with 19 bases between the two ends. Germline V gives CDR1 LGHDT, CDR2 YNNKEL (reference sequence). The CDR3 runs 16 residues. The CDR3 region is CASSQAGAGGPGTQYF. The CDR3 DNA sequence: TGTGCCAGCAGCCAAGCCGGGGCAGGTGGTCCTGGTACGCAGTATTTT.

CDR3 residues: CASSLLRGLAGAGEQYF. In DNA, the CDR3 is TGTGCCAGCAGCTTACTCCGAGGACTAGCGGGAGCAGGGGAGCAGTACTTC. V and J are TRBV11-2 and TRBJ2-7; the match to TRBD2 covers 13 bases. The trim removed 2 bases at V and 7 bases at J, leaving 11 bases unmatched. This CDR3 has 17 residues. From germline, CDR1 is SGHAT and CDR2 FQNNGV.

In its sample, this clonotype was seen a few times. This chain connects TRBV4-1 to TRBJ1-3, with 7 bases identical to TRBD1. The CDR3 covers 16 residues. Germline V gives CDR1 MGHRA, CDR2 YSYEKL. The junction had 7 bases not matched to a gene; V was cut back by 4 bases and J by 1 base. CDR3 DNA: TGCGCCAGCAGCCCCAATTCAGGGGGATCTGGAAACACCATATATTTT. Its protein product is CASSPNSGGSGNTIYF.

CDR3 sequence: CASSLVWGSPLHF. For the CDR3, the DNA is TGTGCCAGCAGTTTAGTTTGGGGTTCACCCCTCCACTTT. J is TRBJ1-6 and V is TRBV12-3 or TRBV12-4; the D is unclear. The CDR3 has 13 amino acids. V shed 1 base and J shed 9 bases, with 7 bases lying between them.

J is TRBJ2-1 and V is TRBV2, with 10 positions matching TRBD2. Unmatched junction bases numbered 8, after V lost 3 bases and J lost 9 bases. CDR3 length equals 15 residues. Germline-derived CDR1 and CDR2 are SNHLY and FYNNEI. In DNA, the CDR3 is TGTGCCAGCAGTGATCTAGGTCTAGCGGGAGTTGAGCAGTTCTTC. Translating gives CASSDLGLAGVEQFF.

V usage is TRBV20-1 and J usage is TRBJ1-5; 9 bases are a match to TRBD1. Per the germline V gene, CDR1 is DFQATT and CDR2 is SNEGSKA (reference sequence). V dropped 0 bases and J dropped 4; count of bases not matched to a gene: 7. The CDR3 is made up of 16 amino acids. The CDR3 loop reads CSARDSTGGINQPQHF. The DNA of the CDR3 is TGCAGTGCTAGAGACTCGACAGGGGGAATAAATCAGCCCCAGCATTTT.

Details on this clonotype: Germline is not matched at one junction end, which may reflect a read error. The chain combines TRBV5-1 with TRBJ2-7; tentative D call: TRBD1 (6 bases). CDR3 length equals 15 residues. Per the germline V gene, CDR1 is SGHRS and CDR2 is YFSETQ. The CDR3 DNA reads TGCGCCAGCAGCAGAACCCGGGACACTTCCTACGGGCAGTACTTC. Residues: CASSRTRDTSYGQYF.